Below, one T cell receptor beta chain is given with its context. Its target is unknown. Germline-derived CDR1 and CDR2 are MGHDK and SYGVNS. The length of the CDR3 is 14 residues. V shed 4 bases, J shed 9 bases, and the junction held 3 bases outside the gene matches. The primer mix had 60 Vbeta and 13 Jbeta primers. The table came from immunoSEQ multiplex PCR; TCRdb's copy has only in-frame clones and leaves some out. The data hold some 190,000 clones, with 85% observed a single time. This specimen belongs to a study of cytomegalovirus exposure and HLA in healthy donors. Study observations and caveats: Accurate predictions that matched the HLA-A and HLA-B alleles of most subjects were reportedly made from TCR beta sequences.

This receptor was identified in a boy younger than 10 in good health and CMV-seronegative. The sequenced sample was PBMCs. This rearrangement joins TRBV25-1 to TRBJ1-6; 10 positions match TRBD1. DNA for the CDR3: TGTGCCAGCAGTGGCCGGGACAGGGGTTCACCCCTCCACTTT. This codes for CASSGRDRGSPLHF. The full variable domain, in which reference TRBV25-1 and TRBJ1-6 provide the parts outside the CDR3, is EADIYQTPRYLVIGTGKKITLECSQTMGHDKMYWYQQDPGMELHLIHYSYGVNSTEKGDLSSESTVSRIRTEHFPLTLESARPSHTSQYLCASSGRDRGSPLHFGNGTRLTVT.